This T cell receptor beta chain derives from a study of T cell responses to AZD1222 COVID-19 vaccine. Study-level points and caveats: Donors in the cohort were predominantly white British and more often female, and clonal diversity was possibly underestimated. Spike-spanning, vaccine-associated CD4 TCRs were dominant at 160-218 and 743-854. Repertoire collection took place solely once the T cell response had peaked.

This CDR3 is built from 17 residues. Germline lookup yields CDR1 LGHDT and CDR2 YNNKEL (reference sequence). V lost 4 bases, J lost 0 bases, and 10 bases stayed unmatched. The protocol was immunoSEQ multiplex PCR, while the TCRdb copy is restricted to in-frame clones and leaves out a portion. The sample has tens of thousands of clones; roughly four fifths are singletons. Of note for this clone: Its antigen is undetermined.

The V and J genes are TRBV3-1 (or the pseudogene TRBV3-2) and TRBJ2-3, with 7 bases that match TRBD1. Material: peripheral blood, obtained on day 0 of AZD1222 vaccination. The source is an adult in good health. The CDR3 coding sequence is TGTGCCAGCAGCCCGTTCTTAGGGGGCCCCAGCACAGATACGCAGTATTTT. It translates to CASSPFLGGPSTDTQYF.